A selection of T cell receptor beta chains follows, all from one sample in a study of OX40 agonist ivuxolimab in advanced cancers. Using immunoSEQ multiplex PCR, the repertoire was profiled, and TCRdb retains in-frame clones only, with some absent. Of around 99,000 clones listed, 90% are singletons. Sample: CD4+ or CD8+ T cells sorted from blood, taken in a trial of the OX40 agonist ivuxolimab. Source of these receptors: an adult with an advanced solid tumor such as melanoma, head and neck, liver or kidney cancer. CDR3s include the opening cysteine and the closing phenylalanine or tryptophan. Each record gives: D gene, CDR3 length, clone size, J gene, V gene, CDR3 protein, CDR3 DNA. A D gene is named only where the DNA matches it firmly. Size tells how often a clone was seen (once, few, many) or the class of an expanded clone, and some rows leave it out.

D: .; length: 12; size: few; J: TRBJ1-2; V: TRBV29-1; CDR3: CSVEGRDYGYTF; DNA: TGCAGCGTTGAAGGCAGGGACTATGGCTACACCTTC
D: .; length: 12; size: .; J: TRBJ2-5; V: TRBV11-2; CDR3: CASSVTEETQYF; DNA: TGTGCCAGCAGCGTTACAGAAGAGACCCAGTACTTC
D: TRBD2; length: 13; size: .; J: TRBJ2-7; V: TRBV28; CDR3: CASALAVPYEQYF; DNA: TGTGCCAGCGCACTAGCGGTACCATACGAGCAGTACTTC
D: TRBD2; length: 17; size: .; J: TRBJ2-3; V: TRBV10-3; CDR3: CAISEGLAGVGADTQYF; DNA: TGTGCCATCAGTGAGGGACTAGCGGGAGTAGGGGCAGATACGCAGTATTTT
D: .; length: 14; size: .; J: TRBJ2-1; V: TRBV6-5; CDR3: CASSYSTNYNEQFF; DNA: TGTGCCAGCAGTTACTCGACCAACTACAATGAGCAGTTCTTC
D: TRBD1; length: 16; size: .; J: TRBJ2-3; V: TRBV11-2; CDR3: CASSAPGQGVTDTQYF; DNA: TGTGCCAGCAGCGCCCCGGGACAGGGTGTCACAGATACGCAGTATTTT
D: .; length: 12; size: .; J: TRBJ1-2; V: TRBV29-1; CDR3: CSVDSGSNGYTF; DNA: TGCAGCGTTGACTCTGGCAGTAATGGCTACACCTTC
D: TRBD2; length: 16; size: .; J: TRBJ2-5; V: TRBV25-1; CDR3: CASSEARGRRGETQYF; DNA: TGTGCCAGCAGTGAGGCGCGCGGGAGACGTGGGGAGACCCAGTACTTC
D: TRBD1; length: 14; size: .; J: TRBJ1-4; V: TRBV6-4; CDR3: CASSPDRASEKLFF; DNA: TGTGCCAGCAGCCCTGACAGGGCGAGTGAAAAACTGTTTTTT
D: .; length: 15; size: .; J: TRBJ1-1; V: TRBV4-1; CDR3: CASSQADRRNTEAFF; DNA: TGCGCCAGCAGCCAAGCAGACAGACGGAACACTGAAGCTTTCTTT
D: TRBD1; length: 16; size: .; J: TRBJ2-3; V: TRBV11-1; CDR3: CASSRTDRGSTDTQYF; DNA: TGTGCCAGCAGCCGAACGGACAGGGGCTCCACAGATACGCAGTATTTT
D: TRBD1; length: 14; size: .; J: TRBJ1-1; V: TRBV6-1; CDR3: CASREYRGDTEAFF; DNA: TGTGCCAGCAGAGAGTACAGGGGAGACACTGAAGCTTTCTTT
D: .; length: 14; size: .; J: TRBJ1-1; V: TRBV6-5; CDR3: CASKRQYGNTEAFF; DNA: TGTGCCAGCAAGAGACAGTATGGGAACACTGAAGCTTTCTTT
D: .; length: 15; size: .; J: TRBJ2-3; V: TRBV28; CDR3: CASSLYSVGTDTQYF; DNA: TGTGCCAGCAGCCTATACAGTGTCGGCACAGATACGCAGTATTTT
D: TRBD1; length: 14; size: .; J: TRBJ2-7; V: TRBV6-1; CDR3: CASSLWTGSYEQYF; DNA: TGTGCCAGCAGTCTATGGACAGGATCCTACGAGCAGTACTTC
D: .; length: 12; size: .; J: TRBJ2-5; V: TRBV15; CDR3: CATSRGLETQYF; DNA: TGTGCCACCAGCAGAGGCTTAGAGACCCAGTACTTC
D: TRBD1; length: 13; size: .; J: TRBJ2-1; V: TRBV19; CDR3: CASSPGQGTAEFF; DNA: TGTGCCAGTAGTCCCGGACAGGGTACCGCCGAGTTCTTC
D: .; length: 15; size: .; J: TRBJ2-7; V: TRBV11-2; CDR3: CASSLEAGPFYEQYF; DNA: TGTGCCAGCAGCTTAGAGGCAGGACCATTTTACGAGCAGTACTTC
D: .; length: 13; size: .; J: TRBJ2-3; V: TRBV6-6; CDR3: CASSYPSGATQYF; DNA: TGTGCCAGCAGTTACCCTTCCGGGGCCACGCAGTATTTT
D: TRBD1; length: 14; size: .; J: TRBJ2-7; V: TRBV6-1; CDR3: CASSLRDRYYEQYF; DNA: TGTGCCAGCAGTCTCCGGGACAGATATTACGAGCAGTACTTC
D: TRBD1; length: 15; size: once; J: TRBJ1-2; V: TRBV6-1; CDR3: CASSEALGTADRYTF; DNA: TGTGCCAGCAGTGAAGCGCTGGGGACAGCCGATCGCTACACCTTC
D: .; length: 17; size: .; J: TRBJ1-5; V: TRBV10-2; CDR3: CASSESVGPGGGQPQHF; DNA: TGCGCCAGCAGTGAGTCGGTGGGACCTGGCGGCGGTCAGCCCCAGCATTTT
D: .; length: 13; size: .; J: TRBJ1-6; V: TRBV30; CDR3: CAWSGMRGAALHF; DNA: TGTGCCTGGAGTGGAATGCGAGGGGCGGCCCTCCACTTT
D: .; length: 11; size: .; J: TRBJ1-1; V: TRBV20-1; CDR3: CSAVENTEAFF; DNA: TGCAGTGCCGTGGAGAACACTGAAGCTTTCTTT
D: .; length: 11; size: .; J: TRBJ2-3; V: TRBV5-4; CDR3: CASSYTDTQYF; DNA: TGTGCCAGCAGTTACACAGATACGCAGTATTTT